A selection of T cell receptor beta chains follows, all from one sample in a study of blood T cell repertoires in COVID-19. Libraries were prepared by immunoSEQ multiplex PCR; TCRdb keeps only in-frame clonotypes and omits some of them. The table shows 130,000 to 150,000 clones, with more than 75% occurring only once. Sequencing was performed on peripheral blood. Receptors originate from a man in his 60s with acute or convalescent COVID-19. Each CDR3 is given with its conserved first and last residue. A D gene is named only where the DNA matches it firmly. Expanded clones are given a class, and other clones once, few, many or no size at all.

CASSRETSRLDNEQFF	TGTGCCAGCAGCCGAGAGACTAGCCGACTAGACAATGAGCAGTTCTTC	TRBD2	TRBJ2-1	TRBV3-1/TRBV3-2	NA
CALTGYNRDTEAFF	TGTGCCTTGACAGGGTATAATCGGGACACTGAAGCTTTCTTT	TRBD1	TRBJ1-1	TRBV30	NA
CASSANRGGGDGYTF	TGTGCCAGCAGTGCCAATCGAGGGGGGGGAGATGGCTACACCTTC	NA	TRBJ1-2	TRBV6-6	NA
CAWSRTVNREAFF	TGTGCCTGGAGTAGGACGGTTAACAGGGAAGCTTTCTTT	NA	TRBJ1-1	TRBV30	NA
CASRSRGGAIYEQYF	TGTGCCAGCAGGTCTCGGGGGGGCGCGATCTACGAGCAGTACTTC	TRBD2	TRBJ2-7	TRBV7-9	NA
CASSYYGQANYGYTF	TGTGCCAGCAGTTACTATGGGCAAGCTAACTATGGCTACACCTTC	NA	TRBJ1-2	TRBV6-5	NA
CASSQAGQGLGETQYF	TGCGCCAGCAGCCAAGCCGGACAGGGCCTGGGAGAGACCCAGTACTTC	TRBD1	TRBJ2-5	TRBV4-1	NA
CASSLTSSNEQFF	TGTGCCAGCAGCCTCACTAGCAGCAATGAGCAGTTCTTC	NA	TRBJ2-1	TRBV27	NA
CACSAGGGETQYF	TGTGCCTGCTCGGCGGGAGGGGGAGAGACCCAGTACTTC	TRBD2	TRBJ2-5	TRBV30	NA
CASSLSSSGANVLTF	TGTGCCAGCAGTTTATCTAGCTCTGGGGCCAACGTCCTGACTTTC	NA	TRBJ2-6	TRBV27	NA
CASSVGRRDRGGYGYTF	TGTGCCAGCAGCGTAGGGAGAAGGGACAGGGGCGGCTATGGCTACACCTTC	TRBD1	TRBJ1-2	TRBV9	NA
CASSRDGGANQPQHF	TGTGCCAGCAGTCGGGATGGGGGGGCGAATCAGCCCCAGCATTTT	NA	TRBJ1-5	TRBV6-5	NA
CASSPSGGFSTYEQYF	TGTGCCAGCTCACCATCGGGAGGATTCTCCACCTACGAGCAGTACTTC	TRBD2	TRBJ2-7	TRBV18	NA
CAWTRTGGNSPLHF	TGTGCCTGGACCCGGACAGGGGGAAATTCACCCCTCCACTTT	TRBD1	TRBJ1-6	TRBV30	once
CASSQDPTGGGQPQHF	TGCGCCAGCAGCCAGGATCCGACAGGGGGGGGTCAGCCCCAGCATTTT	TRBD1	TRBJ1-5	TRBV4-1	few
CASSFGGQETQYF	TGCGCCAGCAGCTTTGGGGGGCAAGAGACCCAGTACTTC	NA	TRBJ2-5	TRBV5-1	NA
CASNTGYFTEAFF	TGTGCCAGTAACACAGGGTACTTCACTGAAGCTTTCTTT	NA	TRBJ1-1	TRBV19	NA
CASSISNGLYGYTF	TGTGCCAGTAGTATATCGAACGGTTTGTATGGCTACACCTTC	NA	TRBJ1-2	TRBV19	few
CASSSPGTGFRGYTF	TGTGCCAGCAGCTCCCCCGGGACAGGGTTTCGTGGCTACACCTTC	TRBD1	TRBJ1-2	TRBV3-1/TRBV3-2	NA
CASSQGTRAASTDTQYF	TGTGCCAGCAGCCAGGGCACTAGGGCTGCTAGCACAGATACGCAGTATTTT	NA	TRBJ2-3	TRBV4-2	NA
CASRRGQPNEKLFF	TGTGCCAGCAGGCGGGGACAGCCAAATGAAAAACTGTTTTTT	TRBD1	TRBJ1-4	TRBV2	NA
CASSHGTSGTYEQYF	TGTGCCAGCAGCCACGGGACTAGCGGAACCTACGAGCAGTACTTC	TRBD2	TRBJ2-7	TRBV3-1/TRBV3-2	NA
CAWSVILGGYTF	TGTGCCTGGAGTGTCATACTAGGTGGCTACACCTTC	NA	TRBJ1-2	TRBV30	NA
CASSLAFGGAQHF	TGTGCCAGCAGCTTGGCCTTTGGGGGGGCCCAGCATTTT	NA	TRBJ1-5	TRBV5-6	few
CATSRDRGAYEQYF	TGTGCCACCAGCAGAGATCGGGGAGCTTACGAGCAGTACTTC	NA	TRBJ2-7	TRBV15	NA
CASSLAVAGGEAFF	TGTGCCAGCAGCTTAGCGGTGGCAGGGGGAGAGGCTTTCTTT	TRBD1	TRBJ1-1	TRBV7-8	NA
CASSLLGSEQFF	TGTGCCAGCAGTTTACTGGGGAGTGAGCAGTTCTTC	NA	TRBJ2-1	TRBV27	few
CASSTRGGNQPQHF	TGTGCCAGCAGCACCAGGGGTGGCAATCAGCCCCAGCATTTT	NA	TRBJ1-5	TRBV5-6	NA